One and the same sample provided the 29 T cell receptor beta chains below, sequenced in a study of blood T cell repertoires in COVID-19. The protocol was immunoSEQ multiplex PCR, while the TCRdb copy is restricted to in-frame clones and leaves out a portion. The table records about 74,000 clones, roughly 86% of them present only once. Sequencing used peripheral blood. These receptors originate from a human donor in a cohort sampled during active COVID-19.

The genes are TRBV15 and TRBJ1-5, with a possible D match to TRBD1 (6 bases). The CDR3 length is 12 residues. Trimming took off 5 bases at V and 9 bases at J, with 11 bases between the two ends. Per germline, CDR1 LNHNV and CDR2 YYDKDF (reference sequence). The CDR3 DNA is TGTGCCACCAGCGCAGGGGAGCGGCCCCAGCATTTT. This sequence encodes CATSAGERPQHF. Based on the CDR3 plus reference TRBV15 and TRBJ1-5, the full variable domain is DAMVIQNPRYQVTQFGKPVTLSCSQTLNHNVMYWYQQKSSQAPKLLFHYYDKDFNNEADTPDNFQSRRPNTSFCFLDIRSPGLGDTAMYLCATSAGERPQHFGDGTRLSIL.

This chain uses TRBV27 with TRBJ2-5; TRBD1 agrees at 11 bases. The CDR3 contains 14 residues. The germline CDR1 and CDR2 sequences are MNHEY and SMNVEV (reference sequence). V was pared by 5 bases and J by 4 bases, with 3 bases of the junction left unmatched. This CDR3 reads CASSPGTGGETQYF. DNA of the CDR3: TGTGCCAGCAGTCCCGGGACAGGGGGAGAGACCCAGTACTTC.

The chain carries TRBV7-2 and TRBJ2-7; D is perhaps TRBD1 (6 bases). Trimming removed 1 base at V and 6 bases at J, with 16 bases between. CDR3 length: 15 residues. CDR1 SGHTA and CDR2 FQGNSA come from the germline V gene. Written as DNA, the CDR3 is TGTGCCAGCAGCTTAGGGGCAGCTGTGGGGGCCGAGCAGTACTTC. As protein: CASSLGAAVGAEQYF.

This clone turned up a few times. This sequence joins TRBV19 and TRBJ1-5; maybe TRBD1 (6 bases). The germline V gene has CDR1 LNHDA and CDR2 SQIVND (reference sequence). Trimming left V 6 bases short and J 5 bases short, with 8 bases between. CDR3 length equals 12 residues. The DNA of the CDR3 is TGTGCCAGTAGATCAGGGGATCAGCCCCAGCATTTT. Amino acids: CASRSGDQPQHF.

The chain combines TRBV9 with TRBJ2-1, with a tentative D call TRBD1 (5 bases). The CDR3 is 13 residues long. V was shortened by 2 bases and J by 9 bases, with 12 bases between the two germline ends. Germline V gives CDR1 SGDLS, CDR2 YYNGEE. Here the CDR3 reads CASSVGQPGEQFF. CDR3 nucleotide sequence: TGTGCCAGCAGCGTTGGACAACCCGGTGAGCAGTTCTTC.

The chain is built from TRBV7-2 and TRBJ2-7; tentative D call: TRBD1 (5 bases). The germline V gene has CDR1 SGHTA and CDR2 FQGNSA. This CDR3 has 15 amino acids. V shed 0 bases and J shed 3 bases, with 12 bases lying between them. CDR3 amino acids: CASSLAVQGGYEQYF. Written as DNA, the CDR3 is TGTGCCAGCAGCTTAGCAGTGCAGGGCGGCTACGAGCAGTACTTC.

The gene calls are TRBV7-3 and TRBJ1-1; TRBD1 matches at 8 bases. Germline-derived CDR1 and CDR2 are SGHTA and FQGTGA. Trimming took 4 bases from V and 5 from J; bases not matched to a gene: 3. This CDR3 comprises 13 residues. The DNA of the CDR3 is TGTGCCAGCAGCTCACGGACAGGGACTGAAGCTTTCTTT. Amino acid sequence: CASSSRTGTEAFF.

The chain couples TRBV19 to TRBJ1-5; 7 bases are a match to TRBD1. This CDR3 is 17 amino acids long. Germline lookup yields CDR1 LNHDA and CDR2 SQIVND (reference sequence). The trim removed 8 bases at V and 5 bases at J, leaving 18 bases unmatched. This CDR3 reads CASHPWPRQGRDQPQHF. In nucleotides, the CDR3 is TGTGCCAGTCACCCCTGGCCCAGACAGGGACGGGATCAGCCCCAGCATTTT. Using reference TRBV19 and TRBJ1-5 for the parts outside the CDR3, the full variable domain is DGGITQSPKYLFRKEGQNVTLSCEQNLNHDAMYWYRQDPGQGLRLIYYSQIVNDFQKGDIAEGYSVSREKKESFPLTVTSAQKNPTAFYLCASHPWPRQGRDQPQHFGDGTRLSIL.

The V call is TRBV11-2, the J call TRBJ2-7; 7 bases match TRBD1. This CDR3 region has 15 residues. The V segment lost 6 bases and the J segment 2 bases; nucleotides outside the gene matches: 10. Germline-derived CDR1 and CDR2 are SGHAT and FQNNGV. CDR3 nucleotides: TGTGCCAGCAGTTTACAGGGGCCCACCACCTACGAGCAGTACTTC. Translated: CASSLQGPTTYEQYF. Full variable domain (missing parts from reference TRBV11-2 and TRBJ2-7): EAGVAQSPRYKIIEKRQSVAFWCNPISGHATLYWYQQILGQGPKLLIQFQNNGVVDDSQLPKDRFSAERLKGVDSTLKIQPAKLEDSAVYLCASSLQGPTTYEQYFGPGTRLTVT.

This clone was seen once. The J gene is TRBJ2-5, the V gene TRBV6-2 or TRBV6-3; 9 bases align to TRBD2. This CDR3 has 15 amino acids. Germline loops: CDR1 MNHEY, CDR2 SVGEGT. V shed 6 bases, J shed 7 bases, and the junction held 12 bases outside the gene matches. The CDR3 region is CASSPLSSGVGTQYF. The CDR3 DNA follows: TGTGCCAGCAGCCCCTTATCTAGCGGGGTTGGGACCCAGTACTTC.

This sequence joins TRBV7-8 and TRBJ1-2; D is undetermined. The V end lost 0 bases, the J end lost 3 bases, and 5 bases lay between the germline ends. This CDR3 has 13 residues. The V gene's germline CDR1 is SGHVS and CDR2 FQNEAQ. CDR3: CASSLAEHYGYTF. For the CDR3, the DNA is TGTGCCAGCAGCTTAGCCGAGCACTATGGCTACACCTTC.

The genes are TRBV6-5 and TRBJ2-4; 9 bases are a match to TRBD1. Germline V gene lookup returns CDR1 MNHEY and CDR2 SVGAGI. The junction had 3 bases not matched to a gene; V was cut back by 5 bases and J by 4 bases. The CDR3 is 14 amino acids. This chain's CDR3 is CASSQTGGKNIQYF. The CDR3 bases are TGTGCCAGCAGTCAGACAGGGGGGAAAAACATTCAGTACTTC.

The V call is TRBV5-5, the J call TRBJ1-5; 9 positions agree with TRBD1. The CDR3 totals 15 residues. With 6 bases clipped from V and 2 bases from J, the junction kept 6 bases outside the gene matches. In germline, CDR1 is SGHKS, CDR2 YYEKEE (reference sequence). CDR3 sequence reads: CASTRDRVGNQPQHF. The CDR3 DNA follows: TGTGCCAGCACCCGGGACAGGGTCGGCAATCAGCCCCAGCATTTT.

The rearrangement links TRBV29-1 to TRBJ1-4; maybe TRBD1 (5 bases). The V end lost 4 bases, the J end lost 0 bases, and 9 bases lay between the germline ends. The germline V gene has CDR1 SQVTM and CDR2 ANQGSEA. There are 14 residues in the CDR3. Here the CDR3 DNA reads TGCAGCGTTGCCCGGGGGACAACTAATGAAAAACTGTTTTTT. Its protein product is CSVARGTTNEKLFF.

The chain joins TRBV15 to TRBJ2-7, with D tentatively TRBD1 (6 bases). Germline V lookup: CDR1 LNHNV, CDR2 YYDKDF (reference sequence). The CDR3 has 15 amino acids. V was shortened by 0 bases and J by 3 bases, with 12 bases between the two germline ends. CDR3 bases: TGTGCCACCAGCAGAGATCTCGACAGGATCTACGAGCAGTACTTC. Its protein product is CATSRDLDRIYEQYF. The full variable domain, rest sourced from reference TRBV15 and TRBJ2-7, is DAMVIQNPRYQVTQFGKPVTLSCSQTLNHNVMYWYQQKSSQAPKLLFHYYDKDFNNEADTPDNFQSRRPNTSFCFLDIRSPGLGDTAMYLCATSRDLDRIYEQYFGPGTRLTVT.

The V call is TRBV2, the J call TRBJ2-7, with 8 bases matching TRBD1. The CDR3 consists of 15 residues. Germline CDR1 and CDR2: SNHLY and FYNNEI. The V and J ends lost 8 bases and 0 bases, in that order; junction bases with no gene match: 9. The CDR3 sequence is CASENMDRASYEQYF. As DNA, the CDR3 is TGTGCCAGCGAGAATATGGACAGGGCCTCCTACGAGCAGTACTTC. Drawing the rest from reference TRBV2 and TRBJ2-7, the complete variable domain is EPEVTQTPSHQVTQMGQEVILRCVPISNHLYFYWYRQILGQKVEFLVSFYNNEISEKSEIFDDQFSVERPDGSNFTLKIRSTKLEDSAMYFCASENMDRASYEQYFGPGTRLTVT.

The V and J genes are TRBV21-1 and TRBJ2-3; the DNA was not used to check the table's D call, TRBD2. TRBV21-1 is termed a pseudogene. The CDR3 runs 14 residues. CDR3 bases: TGTGCCAGCAGCCGGGACTGGAGGCACAGATACGCAGTATTT. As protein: CASSRDWRHRYAVF.

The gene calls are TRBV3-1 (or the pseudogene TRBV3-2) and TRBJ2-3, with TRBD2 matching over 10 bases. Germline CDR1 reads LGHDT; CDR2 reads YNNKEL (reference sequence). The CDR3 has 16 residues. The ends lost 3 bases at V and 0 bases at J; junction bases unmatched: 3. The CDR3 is CASSQAAGGSTDTQYF. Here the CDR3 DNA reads TGTGCCAGCAGCCAGGCAGCGGGGGGGAGCACAGATACGCAGTATTTT.

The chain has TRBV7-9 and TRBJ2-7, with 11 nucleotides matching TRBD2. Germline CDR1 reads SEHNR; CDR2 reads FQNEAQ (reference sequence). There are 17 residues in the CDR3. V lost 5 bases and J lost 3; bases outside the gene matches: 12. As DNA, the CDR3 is TGTGCCAGCAGCGTCACTAGCGGGGGATTTAGTTTCTACGAGCAGTACTTC. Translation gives CASSVTSGGFSFYEQYF.

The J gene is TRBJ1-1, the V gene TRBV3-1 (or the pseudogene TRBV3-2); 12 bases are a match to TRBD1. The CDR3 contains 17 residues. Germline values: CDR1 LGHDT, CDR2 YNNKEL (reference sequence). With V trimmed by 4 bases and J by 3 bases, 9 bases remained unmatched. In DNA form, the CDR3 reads TGTGCCAGCAGCCGCACCGGGACAGGGGGCTTGGACACTGAAGCTTTCTTT. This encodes CASSRTGTGGLDTEAFF.

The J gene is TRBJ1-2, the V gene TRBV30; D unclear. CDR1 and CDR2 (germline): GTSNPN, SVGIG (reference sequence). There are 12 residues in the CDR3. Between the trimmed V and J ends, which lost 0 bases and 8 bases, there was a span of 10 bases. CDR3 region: CAWSVTVFGYTF. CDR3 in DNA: TGTGCCTGGAGTGTAACGGTTTTCGGCTACACCTTC. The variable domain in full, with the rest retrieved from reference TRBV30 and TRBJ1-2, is SQTIHQWPATLVQPVGSPLSLECTVEGTSNPNLYWYRQAAGRGLQLLFYSVGIGQISSEVPQNLSASRPQDRQFILSSKKLLLSDSGFYLCAWSVTVFGYTFGSGTRLTVV.

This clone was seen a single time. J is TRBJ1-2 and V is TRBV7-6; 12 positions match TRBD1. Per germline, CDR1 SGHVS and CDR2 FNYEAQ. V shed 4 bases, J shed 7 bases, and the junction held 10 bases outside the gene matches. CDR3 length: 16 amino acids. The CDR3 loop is CASSSHGTGGTSGYTF. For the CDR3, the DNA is TGTGCCAGCAGCTCCCACGGGACAGGGGGCACTTCTGGCTACACCTTC. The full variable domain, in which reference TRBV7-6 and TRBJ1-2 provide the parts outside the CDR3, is GAGVSQSPRYKVTKRGQDVALRCDPISGHVSLYWYRQALGQGPEFLTYFNYEAQQDKSGLPNDRFSAERPEGSISTLTIQRTEQRDSAMYRCASSSHGTGGTSGYTFGSGTRLTVV.

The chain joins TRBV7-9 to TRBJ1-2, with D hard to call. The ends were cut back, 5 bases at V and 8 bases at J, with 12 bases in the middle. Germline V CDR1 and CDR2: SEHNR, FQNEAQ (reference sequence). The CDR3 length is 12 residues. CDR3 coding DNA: TGTGCCAGCAGCCCATGGGCGCAGGGCTACACCTTC. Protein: CASSPWAQGYTF. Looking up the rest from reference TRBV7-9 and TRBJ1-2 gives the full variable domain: DTGVSQNPRHKITKRGQNVTFRCDPISEHNRLYWYRQTLGQGPEFLTYFQNEAQLEKSRLLSDRFSAERPKGSFSTLEIQRTEQGDSAMYLCASSPWAQGYTFGSGTRLTVV.

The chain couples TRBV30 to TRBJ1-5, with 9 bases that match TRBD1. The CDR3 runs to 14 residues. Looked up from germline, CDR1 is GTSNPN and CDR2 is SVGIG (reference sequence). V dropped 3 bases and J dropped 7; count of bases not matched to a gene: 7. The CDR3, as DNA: TGTGCCTGGAGGGGGACAGGGAGCGGACAGCCCCAGCATTTT. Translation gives CAWRGTGSGQPQHF.

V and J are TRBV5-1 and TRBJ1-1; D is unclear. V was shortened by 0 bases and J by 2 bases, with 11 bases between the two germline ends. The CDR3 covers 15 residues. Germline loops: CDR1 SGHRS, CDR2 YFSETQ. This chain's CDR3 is CASSLAPGLNTEAFF. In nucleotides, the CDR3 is TGCGCCAGCAGCTTGGCCCCCGGACTCAACACTGAAGCTTTCTTT.

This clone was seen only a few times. CDR3 protein: CASSYGTSGGYEQYF. The DNA of the CDR3 is TGTGCCAGCAGCTATGGGACTAGCGGGGGGTACGAGCAGTACTTC. V usage is TRBV5-6 and J usage is TRBJ2-7; the match to TRBD2 covers 15 bases. CDR1 SGHDT and CDR2 YYEEEE come from the germline V gene. The CDR3 is 15 amino acids. V lost 3 bases, J lost 4 bases, and 2 bases stayed unmatched.

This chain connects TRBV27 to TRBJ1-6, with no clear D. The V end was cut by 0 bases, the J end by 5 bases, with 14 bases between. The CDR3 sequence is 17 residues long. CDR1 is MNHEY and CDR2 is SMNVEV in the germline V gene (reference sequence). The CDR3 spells CASSLSHPGVNNSPLHF. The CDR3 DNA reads TGTGCCAGCAGTTTATCGCACCCCGGGGTGAATAATTCACCCCTCCACTTT.

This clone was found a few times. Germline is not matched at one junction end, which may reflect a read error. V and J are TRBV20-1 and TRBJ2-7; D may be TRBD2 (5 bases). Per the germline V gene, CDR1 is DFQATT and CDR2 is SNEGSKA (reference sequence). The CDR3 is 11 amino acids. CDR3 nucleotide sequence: TGCAGTGCTATCGGAGGAACAGCCTTCATATTC. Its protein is CSAIGGTAFIF.

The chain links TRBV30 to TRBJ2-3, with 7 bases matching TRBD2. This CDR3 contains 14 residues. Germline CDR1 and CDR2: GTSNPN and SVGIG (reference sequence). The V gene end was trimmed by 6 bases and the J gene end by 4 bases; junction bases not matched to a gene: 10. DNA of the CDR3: TGTGCCTGTGGGGCAGCGGGGCCCCCAGATACGCAGTATTTT. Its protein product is CACGAAGPPDTQYF.